The 13 T cell receptor beta chains reported below all come from one sample, sequenced in a study of Graves' ophthalmopathy and Graves' hyperthyroidism. RNA transcripts yielded amplified TCR beta CDR3 regions. Second-round multiplex PCR followed a first-round RT-PCR using HTBI primers. In TCRdb, the multiplex PCR reads were re-called with MiXCR into one record per CDR3 protein. The repertoire holds about 1.1 million distinct CDR3 sequences, with about two fifths as singletons. Sequencing was carried out using peripheral blood or thyroid tissue (not recorded which). The origin of the receptors is an adult man with Graves' hyperthyroidism.

The V gene is TRBV19, the J gene TRBJ1-5; no firm D call. In germline, CDR1 is LNHDA, CDR2 SQIVND (reference sequence). The length of the CDR3 is 14 residues. The CDR3 loop is CARSGVRSNQPQHF. The CDR3 bases are TGTGCGAGAAGCGGGGTAAGGAGCAATCAGCCCCAGCATTTT.

This clonotype turned up a few times. The rearrangement joins TRBV5-1 to TRBJ2-5; unclear D gene. Germline loops: CDR1 SGHRS, CDR2 YFSETQ. CDR3 length: 12 amino acids. The V and J ends lost 4 bases and 4 bases respectively, with 8 bases between them. This CDR3 is CASSEPSETQYF. CDR3 in DNA: TGCGCCAGCAGCGAACCCTCAGAGACCCAGTACTTC. Supplemented by reference TRBV5-1 and TRBJ2-5, the full variable domain reads KAGVTQTPRYLIKTRGQQVTLSCSPISGHRSVSWYQQTPGQGLQFLFEYFSETQRNKGNFPGRFSGRQFSNSRSEMNVSTLELGDSALYLCASSEPSETQYFGPGTRLLVL.

This clonotype occurred many times. The chain joins TRBV5-1 to TRBJ2-7; 9 positions agree with TRBD2. The trim removed 0 bases at V and 2 bases at J, leaving 3 bases unmatched. This CDR3 has 15 amino acids. Germline loops: CDR1 SGHRS, CDR2 YFSETQ. The CDR3 DNA reads TGCGCCAGCAGCTTGGTTAGCGGGAGCGCCTACGAGCAGTACTTC. Protein sequence: CASSLVSGSAYEQYF.

The chain carries TRBV5-1 and TRBJ1-1; a weak D match, TRBD1 (5 bases). This CDR3 is 16 amino acids long. Trimming left V 2 bases short and J 8 bases short, with 22 bases between. Germline V gene data show CDR1 as SGHRS and CDR2 as YFSETQ. The chain's CDR3 is CASSFGPTGGTSEAFF. The CDR3 nucleotides read TGCGCCAGCAGCTTCGGTCCTACAGGAGGGACCTCCGAAGCTTTCTTT. The full variable domain, rest sourced from reference TRBV5-1 and TRBJ1-1, is KAGVTQTPRYLIKTRGQQVTLSCSPISGHRSVSWYQQTPGQGLQFLFEYFSETQRNKGNFPGRFSGRQFSNSRSEMNVSTLELGDSALYLCASSFGPTGGTSEAFFGQGTRLTVV.

The chain carries TRBV5-1 and TRBJ1-4; 7 bases map to TRBD1. The ends lost 7 bases at V and 7 bases at J; junction bases unmatched: 7. This CDR3 has 13 residues. Germline CDR1 reads SGHRS; CDR2 reads YFSETQ. CDR3 in amino acids: CASRQGRGEKLFF. The DNA of the CDR3 is TGCGCCAGCCGACAGGGCCGAGGTGAAAAACTGTTTTTT. The whole variable domain, filled in from reference TRBV5-1 and TRBJ1-4, reads KAGVTQTPRYLIKTRGQQVTLSCSPISGHRSVSWYQQTPGQGLQFLFEYFSETQRNKGNFPGRFSGRQFSNSRSEMNVSTLELGDSALYLCASRQGRGEKLFFGSGTQLSVL.

The gene calls are TRBV19 and TRBJ2-2; 9 nucleotides align to TRBD2. Germline CDR1 and CDR2: LNHDA and SQIVND (reference sequence). Trimming took 5 bases from V and 3 from J; bases not matched to a gene: 16. The length of the CDR3 is 19 residues. The CDR3 coding sequence is TGTGCCAGTAGTCCATCGAGGATTATGACTAGCGGATACACCGGGGAGCTGTTTTTT. It specifies CASSPSRIMTSGYTGELFF.

This clonotype was observed a single time. A much larger clone sits a single nucleotide away, making a read error possible. V and J are TRBV7-2 and TRBJ2-7, with a tentative D call TRBD1 (5 bases). V was cut by 6 bases and J by 2 bases, with 20 bases left in between. The CDR3 is 16 residues long. Germline CDR1 and CDR2: SGHTA and FQGNSA. The CDR3 nucleotides are TGTGCCAGCAGACTTATCCCCAGGGATGGGGCCTACGAGCAGTACTTC. Protein product: CASRLIPRDGAYEQYF.

The gene calls are TRBV19 and TRBJ1-5, with 11 bases that match TRBD1. Germline CDR1 is LNHDA and CDR2 is SQIVND (reference sequence). CDR3 size: 12 residues. CDR3: CGTGGLNQPQHF. CDR3 nucleotides: TGTGGGACAGGGGGCCTCAATCAGCCCCAGCATTTT. Full variable domain (rest looked up from reference TRBV19 and TRBJ1-5): DGGITQSPKYLFRKEGQNVTLSCEQNLNHDAMYWYRQDPGQGLRLIYYSQIVNDFQKGDIAEGYSVSREKKESFPLTVTSAQKNPTAFYLCGTGGLNQPQHFGDGTRLSIL.

This chain connects TRBV2 to TRBJ1-1; a possible D gene is TRBD1 (5 bases). V lost 5 bases and J lost 8, with 15 bases in between. The CDR3 totals 13 residues. CDR1 and CDR2 (germline): SNHLY, FYNNEI. The CDR3 sequence is CASSSDRGVEAFF. In DNA, the CDR3 is TGTGCCAGCAGTTCAGATAGAGGGGTAGAAGCTTTCTTT.

This clonotype was seen more than once but under ten times. The rearrangement uses TRBV7-2 and TRBJ2-7; tentatively, D is TRBD1 or TRBD2 (5 bases each). This CDR3 comprises 18 residues. Trimming shortened V by 6 bases and J by 7 bases, and 31 bases separated the two germline ends. Germline V gene data show CDR1 as SGHTA and CDR2 as FQGNSA. CDR3 nucleotide sequence: TGTGCCAGCAGTCAATACATACGGTCGGGACGTGTCACAACTGAGCAGTACTTC. It specifies CASSQYIRSGRVTTEQYF.

This chain connects TRBV6-2 or TRBV6-3 to TRBJ1-4, with D uncertain. V dropped 6 bases and J dropped 7 bases, with 9 bases sitting between them. The length of the CDR3 is 12 residues. The germline gives CDR1 MNHEY, CDR2 SVGEGT. For the CDR3, the DNA is TGTGCCAGCAGCACCAGCGGTGAAAAACTGTTTTTT. Amino acid sequence: CASSTSGEKLFF.

Only a few counts were recorded for this clonotype. The V gene is TRBV12-3 or TRBV12-4, the J gene TRBJ1-6; 9 bases fit TRBD1. The CDR3 spans 15 residues. Losses at the gene ends were 5 bases for V and 6 bases for J; bases not matched to a gene: 5. The CDR3 DNA follows: TGTGCCAGCAGTGCGACAGGGGGGCGTAATTCACCCCTCCACTTT. Residues: CASSATGGRNSPLHF.

The J gene is TRBJ2-7, the V gene TRBV12-3 or TRBV12-4, with 7 nucleotides matching TRBD2. The CDR3 has 16 residues. V trimming: 4 bases; J trimming: 3 bases; junction bases outside the gene matches: 12. The CDR3, as DNA: TGTGCCAGCAGTTATCGGTTTGGCGGGGGTAGCTACGAGCAGTACTTC. Encoded protein: CASSYRFGGGSYEQYF.